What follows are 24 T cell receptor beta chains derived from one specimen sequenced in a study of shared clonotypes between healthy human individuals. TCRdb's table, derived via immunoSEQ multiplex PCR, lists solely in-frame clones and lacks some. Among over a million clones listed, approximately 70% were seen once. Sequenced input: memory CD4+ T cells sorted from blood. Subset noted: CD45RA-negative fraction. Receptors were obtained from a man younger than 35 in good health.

The CDR3 sequence is CSVGDSYNEQFF. The CDR3 nucleotides are TGCAGCGTTGGGGACAGCTACAATGAGCAGTTCTTC. The J gene is TRBJ2-1, the V gene TRBV29-1; the match to TRBD1 covers 7 bases. With 4 bases clipped from V and 3 bases from J, the junction kept 0 bases outside the gene matches. The CDR3 totals 12 residues. Germline CDR1 is SQVTM and CDR2 is ANQGSEA.

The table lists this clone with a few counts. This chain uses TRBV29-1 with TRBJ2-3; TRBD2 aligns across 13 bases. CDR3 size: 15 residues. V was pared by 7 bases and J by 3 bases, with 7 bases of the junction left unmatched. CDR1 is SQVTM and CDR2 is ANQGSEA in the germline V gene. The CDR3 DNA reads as TGCAGCGCCCCAGGGACTAGCGGGGTTACAGATACGCAGTATTTT. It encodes CSAPGTSGVTDTQYF.

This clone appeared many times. CDR3 residues: CASRPDRAQNTEAFF. The CDR3 nucleotides read TGTGCCAGCAGACCCGACAGAGCTCAGAACACTGAAGCTTTCTTT. The chain couples TRBV6-5 to TRBJ1-1, with D possibly matching TRBD1 (5 bases). Germline V gene lookup returns CDR1 MNHEY and CDR2 SVGAGI. Trimming removed 6 bases at V and 1 base at J, with 15 bases between. The CDR3 runs 15 residues.

CDR3 in DNA: TGTGCCAGCAGCTTCGCGCCGGTCCACGAGCAGTACTTC. The encoded protein is CASSFAPVHEQYF. The rearrangement uses TRBV7-9 and TRBJ2-7, with D uncertain. The CDR3 length is 13 residues. Germline V lookup: CDR1 SEHNR, CDR2 FQNEAQ (reference sequence). With 3 bases removed from V and 5 bases from J, the gap between germline ends came to 11 bases. Looking up the rest from reference TRBV7-9 and TRBJ2-7 gives the full variable domain: DTGVSQNPRHKITKRGQNVTFRCDPISEHNRLYWYRQTLGQGPEFLTYFQNEAQLEKSRLLSDRFSAERPKGSFSTLEIQRTEQGDSAMYLCASSFAPVHEQYFGPGTRLTVT.

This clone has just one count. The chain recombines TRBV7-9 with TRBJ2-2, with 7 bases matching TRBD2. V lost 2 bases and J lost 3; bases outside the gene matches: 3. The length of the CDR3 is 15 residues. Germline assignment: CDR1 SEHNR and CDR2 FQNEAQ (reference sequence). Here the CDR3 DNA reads TGTGCCAGCAGCTTACCCAGCGGGGACACCGGGGAGCTGTTTTTT. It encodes CASSLPSGDTGELFF. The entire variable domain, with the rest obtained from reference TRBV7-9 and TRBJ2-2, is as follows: DTGVSQNPRHKITKRGQNVTFRCDPISEHNRLYWYRQTLGQGPEFLTYFQNEAQLEKSRLLSDRFSAERPKGSFSTLEIQRTEQGDSAMYLCASSLPSGDTGELFFGEGSRLTVL.

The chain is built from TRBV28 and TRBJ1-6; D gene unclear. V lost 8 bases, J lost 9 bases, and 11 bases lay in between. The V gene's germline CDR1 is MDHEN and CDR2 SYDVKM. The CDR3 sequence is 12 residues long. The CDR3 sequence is CASQKGVSPLHF. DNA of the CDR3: TGTGCCAGCCAAAAAGGCGTTTCACCCCTCCACTTT.

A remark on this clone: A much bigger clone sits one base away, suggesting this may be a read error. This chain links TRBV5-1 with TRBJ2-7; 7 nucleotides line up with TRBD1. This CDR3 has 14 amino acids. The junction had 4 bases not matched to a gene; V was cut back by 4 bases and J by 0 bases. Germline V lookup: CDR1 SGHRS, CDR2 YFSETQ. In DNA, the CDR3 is TGCGCCAGCAGCCCGGGACAGAGCTCCTACGAGCAGTACTTC. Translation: CASSPGQSSYEQYF.

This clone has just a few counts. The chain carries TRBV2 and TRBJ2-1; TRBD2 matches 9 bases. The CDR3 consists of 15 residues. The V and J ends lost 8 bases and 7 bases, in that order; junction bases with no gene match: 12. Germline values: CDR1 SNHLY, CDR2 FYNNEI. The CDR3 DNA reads TGTGCCAGCCAGGGTAGCGGGGGAAGCTGGAATGAGCAGTTCTTC. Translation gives CASQGSGGSWNEQFF.

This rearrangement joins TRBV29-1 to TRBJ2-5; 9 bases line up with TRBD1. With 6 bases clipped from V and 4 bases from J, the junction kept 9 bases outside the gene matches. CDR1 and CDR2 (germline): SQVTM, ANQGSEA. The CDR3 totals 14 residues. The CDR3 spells CSVVGQGFAETQYF. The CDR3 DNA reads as TGCAGCGTAGTGGGACAGGGTTTCGCAGAGACCCAGTACTTC. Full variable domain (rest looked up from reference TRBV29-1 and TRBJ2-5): SAVISQKPSRDICQRGTSLTIQCQVDSQVTMMFWYRQQPGQSLTLIATANQGSEATYESGFVIDKFPISRPNLTFSTLTVSNMSPEDSSIYLCSVVGQGFAETQYFGPGTRLLVL.

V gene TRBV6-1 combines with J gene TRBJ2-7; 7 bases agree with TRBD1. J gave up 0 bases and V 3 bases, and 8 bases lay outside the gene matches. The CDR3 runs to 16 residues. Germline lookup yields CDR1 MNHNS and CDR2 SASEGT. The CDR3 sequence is CASSDPWDSTSYEQYF. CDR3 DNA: TGTGCCAGCAGTGACCCCTGGGACAGCACCTCCTACGAGCAGTACTTC.

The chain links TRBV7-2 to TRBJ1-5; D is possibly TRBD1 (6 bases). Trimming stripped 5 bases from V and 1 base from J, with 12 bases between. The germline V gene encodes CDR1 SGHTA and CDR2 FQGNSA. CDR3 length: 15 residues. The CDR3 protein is CASSLTTGSNQPQHF. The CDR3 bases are TGTGCCAGCAGCCTAACCACAGGGAGCAATCAGCCCCAGCATTTT.

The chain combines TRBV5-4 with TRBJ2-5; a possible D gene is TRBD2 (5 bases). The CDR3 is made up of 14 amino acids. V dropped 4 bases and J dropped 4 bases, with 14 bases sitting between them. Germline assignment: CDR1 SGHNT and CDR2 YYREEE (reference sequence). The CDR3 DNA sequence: TGTGCCAGCAGCGAAGCAGGTACTAGAGAGACCCAGTACTTC. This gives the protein CASSEAGTRETQYF.

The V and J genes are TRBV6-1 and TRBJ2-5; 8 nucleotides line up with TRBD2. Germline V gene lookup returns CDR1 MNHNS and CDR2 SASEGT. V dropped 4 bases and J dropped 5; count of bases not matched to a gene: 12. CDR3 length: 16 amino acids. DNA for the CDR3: TGTGCCAGCAGTGTCGGCGGGGGGCCGGGAGGGGAGACCCAGTACTTC. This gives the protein CASSVGGGPGGETQYF.

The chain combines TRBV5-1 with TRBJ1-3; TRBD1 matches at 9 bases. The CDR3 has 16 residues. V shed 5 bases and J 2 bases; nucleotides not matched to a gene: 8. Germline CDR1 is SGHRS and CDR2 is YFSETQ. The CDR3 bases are TGCGCCAGCAGGCTTGGCGGGACAGGGACTGGAAACACCATATATTTT. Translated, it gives CASRLGGTGTGNTIYF.

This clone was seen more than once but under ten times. DNA of the CDR3: TGTGCCTGGACCGGGGGAACCACTGAAGCTTTCTTT. The encoded protein is CAWTGGTTEAFF. The chain recombines TRBV30 with TRBJ1-1; weak D call: TRBD1 (5 bases). CDR1 and CDR2 from the germline V gene are GTSNPN and SVGIG (reference sequence). This CDR3 has 12 amino acids. The V end lost 4 bases, the J end lost 4 bases, and 10 bases lay between the germline ends.

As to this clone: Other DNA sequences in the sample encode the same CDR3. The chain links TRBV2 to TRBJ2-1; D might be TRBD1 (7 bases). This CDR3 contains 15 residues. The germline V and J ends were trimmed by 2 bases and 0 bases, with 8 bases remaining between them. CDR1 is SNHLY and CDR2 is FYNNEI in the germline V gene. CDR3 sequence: CASSEQGGSYNEQFF. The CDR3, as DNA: TGTGCCAGCAGTGAACAGGGGGGCTCCTACAATGAGCAGTTCTTC.

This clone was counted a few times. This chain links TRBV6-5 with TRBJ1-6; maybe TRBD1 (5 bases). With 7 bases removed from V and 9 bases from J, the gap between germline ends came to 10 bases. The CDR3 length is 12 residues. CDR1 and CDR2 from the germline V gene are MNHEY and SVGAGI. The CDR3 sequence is CASNSGTSPLHF. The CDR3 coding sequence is TGTGCCAGCAACTCAGGGACTTCACCCCTCCACTTT.

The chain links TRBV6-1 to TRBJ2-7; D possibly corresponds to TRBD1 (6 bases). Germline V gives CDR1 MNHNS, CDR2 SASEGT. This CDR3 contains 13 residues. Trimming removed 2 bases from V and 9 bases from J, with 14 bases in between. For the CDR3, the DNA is TGTGCCAGCAGTGAACAGGGGTGGTGGGGGCAGTACTTC. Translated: CASSEQGWWGQYF.

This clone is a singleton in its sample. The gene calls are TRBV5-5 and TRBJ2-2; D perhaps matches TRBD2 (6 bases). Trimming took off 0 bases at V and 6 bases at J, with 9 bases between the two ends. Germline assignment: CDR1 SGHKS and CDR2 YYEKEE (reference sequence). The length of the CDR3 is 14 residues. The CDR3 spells CASSLGREAGELFF. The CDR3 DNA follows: TGTGCCAGCAGCTTGGGGAGGGAGGCCGGGGAGCTGTTTTTT.

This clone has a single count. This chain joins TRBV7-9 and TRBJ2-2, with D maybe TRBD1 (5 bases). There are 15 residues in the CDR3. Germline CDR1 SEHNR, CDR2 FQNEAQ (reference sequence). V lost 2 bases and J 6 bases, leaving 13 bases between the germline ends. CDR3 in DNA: TGTGCCAGCAGCTTAACAGGAGATTGGTCCGGGGAGCTGTTTTTT. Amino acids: CASSLTGDWSGELFF. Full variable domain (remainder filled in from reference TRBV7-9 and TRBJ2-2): DTGVSQNPRHKITKRGQNVTFRCDPISEHNRLYWYRQTLGQGPEFLTYFQNEAQLEKSRLLSDRFSAERPKGSFSTLEIQRTEQGDSAMYLCASSLTGDWSGELFFGEGSRLTVL.

Here the CDR3 DNA reads TGTGCCAGCACCCCCCCAAGGGACAGTTACTACGAGCAGTACTTC. Translating it yields CASTPPRDSYYEQYF. This chain connects TRBV6-4 to TRBJ2-7; 7 bases are shared with TRBD1. Per germline, CDR1 MRHNA and CDR2 SNTAGT. V lost 7 bases and J lost 3; bases outside the gene matches: 12. The CDR3 has 15 residues.

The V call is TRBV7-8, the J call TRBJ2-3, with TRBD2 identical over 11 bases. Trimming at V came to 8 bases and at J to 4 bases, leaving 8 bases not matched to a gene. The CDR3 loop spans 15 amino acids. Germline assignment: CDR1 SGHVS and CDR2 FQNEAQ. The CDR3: CASGRVAGGPDTQYF. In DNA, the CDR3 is TGTGCCAGCGGAAGGGTAGCGGGAGGGCCAGATACGCAGTATTTT.

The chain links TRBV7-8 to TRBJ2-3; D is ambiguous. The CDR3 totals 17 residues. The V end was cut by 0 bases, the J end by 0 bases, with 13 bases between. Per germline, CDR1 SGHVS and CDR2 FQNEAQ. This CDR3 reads CASSLAISADSTDTQYF. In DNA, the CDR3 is TGTGCCAGCAGCTTAGCGATAAGCGCCGATAGCACAGATACGCAGTATTTT.

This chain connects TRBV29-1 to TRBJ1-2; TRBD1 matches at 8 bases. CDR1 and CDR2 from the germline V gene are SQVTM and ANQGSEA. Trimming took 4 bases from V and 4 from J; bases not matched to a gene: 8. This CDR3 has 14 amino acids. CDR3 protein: CSVGTQGVGYGYTF. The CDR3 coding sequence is TGCAGCGTTGGGACACAGGGGGTAGGCTATGGCTACACCTTC.